This T cell receptor beta chain appears in the sequencing data of a study of vaccination and CD4 T cells after COVID-19. At the level of the study: The cells were exposed to overlapping spike peptides originating from SARS-CoV-2, HCoV-NL63, HCoV-OC43 and HCoV-229E for stimulation. Each control was exposed to a CEFX pool, an HIV-1 Nef pool, or no peptide at all.

Comments on this clonotype: The target antigen is unknown.

The Oncomine TCR Beta short-read assay sequenced DNA from cultured CD4+ T cells. The template was genomic DNA from cultured CD4+ T cells. Each CDR3 protein gets one entry after TCRdb re-called the PCR reads with MiXCR. This table holds around 2,400 distinct CDR3 sequences, around 23% found once. The CDR3 spans 18 residues. The ends lost 4 bases at V and 2 bases at J; junction bases unmatched: 13. Germline loops: CDR1 SGHDN, CDR2 FVKESK. The sample's treatment: approximately 9-day PBMC culture with coronavirus spike peptide pools or control peptides (ViraFEST assay). Harvesting of the unexposed donor's CD4+ T cells predated the COVID-19 pandemic (2011-2018). Fresh IL-2 medium was used to replace half of the medium on days 3 and 7.

The source material was CD4+ T cells from blood, cultured in vitro. This rearrangement joins TRBV14 to TRBJ2-3; 9 nucleotides align to TRBD2. The TCR comes from a human donor in good health. CDR3 coding DNA: TGTGCCAGCAGCCTCCGAAGGGGTAGCGGGGGCTCCACAGATACGCAGTATTTT. It codes for CASSLRRGSGGSTDTQYF.